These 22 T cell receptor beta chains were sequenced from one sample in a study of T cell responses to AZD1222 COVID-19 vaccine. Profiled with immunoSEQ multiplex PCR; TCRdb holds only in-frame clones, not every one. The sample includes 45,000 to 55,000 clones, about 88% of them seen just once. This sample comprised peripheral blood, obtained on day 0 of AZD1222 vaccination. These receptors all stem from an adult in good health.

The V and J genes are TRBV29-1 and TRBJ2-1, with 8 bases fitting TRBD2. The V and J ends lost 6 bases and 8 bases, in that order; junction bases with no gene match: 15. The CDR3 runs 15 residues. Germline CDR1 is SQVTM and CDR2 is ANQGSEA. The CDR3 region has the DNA TGCAGCGTAAAACCGGGACTAGGGGTATCCGATGAGCAGTTCTTC. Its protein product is CSVKPGLGVSDEQFF.

The CDR3 sequence is CASSLGQGQTQYF. The CDR3 bases are TGTGCCAGCAGCTTAGGCCAGGGGCAGACCCAGTACTTC. The rearrangement uses TRBV7-8 and TRBJ2-5; D possibly corresponds to TRBD1 (6 bases). Trimming shortened V by 1 base and J by 6 bases, and 9 bases separated the two germline ends. The CDR3 is made up of 13 amino acids. CDR1 and CDR2 (germline): SGHVS, FQNEAQ.

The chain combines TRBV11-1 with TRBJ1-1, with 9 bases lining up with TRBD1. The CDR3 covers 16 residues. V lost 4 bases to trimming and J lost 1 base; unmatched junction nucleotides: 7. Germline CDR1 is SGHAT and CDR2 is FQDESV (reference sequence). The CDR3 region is CASSWNRGRGNTEAFF. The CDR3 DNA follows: TGTGCCAGCAGCTGGAACAGGGGGCGAGGGAACACTGAAGCTTTCTTT.

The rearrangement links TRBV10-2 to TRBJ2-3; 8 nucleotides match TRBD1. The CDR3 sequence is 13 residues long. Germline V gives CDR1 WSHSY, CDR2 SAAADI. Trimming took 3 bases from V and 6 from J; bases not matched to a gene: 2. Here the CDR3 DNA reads TGCGCCAGCAGTGATCAGGGGGCGGATACGCAGTATTTT. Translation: CASSDQGADTQYF.

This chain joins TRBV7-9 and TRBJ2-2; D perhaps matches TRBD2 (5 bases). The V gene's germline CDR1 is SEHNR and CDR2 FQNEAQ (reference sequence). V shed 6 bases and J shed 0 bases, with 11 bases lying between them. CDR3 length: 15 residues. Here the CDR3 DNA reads TGTGCCAGCAGTCCGGGAACCCCGAACACCGGGGAGCTGTTTTTT. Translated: CASSPGTPNTGELFF.

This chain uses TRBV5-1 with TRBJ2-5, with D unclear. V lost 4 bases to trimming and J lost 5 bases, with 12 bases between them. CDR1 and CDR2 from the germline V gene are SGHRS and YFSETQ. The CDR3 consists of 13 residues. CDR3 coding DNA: TGCGCCAGCAGCGGAGATCGTACGGAGACCCAGTACTTC. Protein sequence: CASSGDRTETQYF.

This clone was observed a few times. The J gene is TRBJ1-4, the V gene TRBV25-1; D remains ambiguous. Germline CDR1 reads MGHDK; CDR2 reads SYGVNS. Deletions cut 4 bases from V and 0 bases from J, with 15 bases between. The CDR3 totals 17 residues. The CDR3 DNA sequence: TGTGCCAGCAGTGGGGGAGAGGGATATGCAACTAATGAAAAACTGTTTTTT. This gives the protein CASSGGEGYATNEKLFF.

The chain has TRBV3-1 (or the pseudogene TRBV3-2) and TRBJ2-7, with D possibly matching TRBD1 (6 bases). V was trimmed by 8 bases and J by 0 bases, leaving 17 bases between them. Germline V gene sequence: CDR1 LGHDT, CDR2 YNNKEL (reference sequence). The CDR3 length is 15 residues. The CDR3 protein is CASGKQGLSSYEQYF. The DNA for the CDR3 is TGTGCCAGCGGAAAACAGGGCTTGAGCTCCTACGAGCAGTACTTC.

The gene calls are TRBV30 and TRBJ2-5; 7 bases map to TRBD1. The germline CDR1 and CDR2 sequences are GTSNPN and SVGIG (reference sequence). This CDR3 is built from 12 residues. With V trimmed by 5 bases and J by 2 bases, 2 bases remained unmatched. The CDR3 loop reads CAWGQAQETQYF. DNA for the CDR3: TGTGCCTGGGGACAGGCTCAAGAGACCCAGTACTTC.

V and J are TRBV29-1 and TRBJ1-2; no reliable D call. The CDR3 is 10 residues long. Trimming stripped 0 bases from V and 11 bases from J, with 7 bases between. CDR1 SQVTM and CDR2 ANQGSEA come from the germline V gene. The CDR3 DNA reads TGCAGCGTTGAAGAAGGTCGGTACACCTTC. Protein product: CSVEEGRYTF.

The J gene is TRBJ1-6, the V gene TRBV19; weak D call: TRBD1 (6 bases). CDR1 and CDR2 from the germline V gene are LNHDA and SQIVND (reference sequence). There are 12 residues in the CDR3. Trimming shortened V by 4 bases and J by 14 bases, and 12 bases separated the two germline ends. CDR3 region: CASSRDTISLHF. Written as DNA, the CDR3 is TGTGCCAGTAGTAGGGACACCATTTCCCTCCACTTT.

CDR3 in DNA: TGTGCCAGCGCAGGGGGGAACACTGAAGCTTTCTTT. This translates into CASAGGNTEAFF. This sequence joins TRBV9 and TRBJ1-1, with TRBD1 identical over 7 bases. The V and J ends lost 7 bases and 1 base, in that order; junction bases with no gene match: 1. The CDR3 is 12 residues long. Germline V CDR1 and CDR2: SGDLS, YYNGEE.

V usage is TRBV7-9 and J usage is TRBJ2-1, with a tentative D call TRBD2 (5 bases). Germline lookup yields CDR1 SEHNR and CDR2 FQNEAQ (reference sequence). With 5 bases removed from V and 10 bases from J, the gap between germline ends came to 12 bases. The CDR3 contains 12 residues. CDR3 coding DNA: TGTGCCAGCAGCCTTGGACCGGGAGAGCAGTTCTTC. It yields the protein CASSLGPGEQFF.

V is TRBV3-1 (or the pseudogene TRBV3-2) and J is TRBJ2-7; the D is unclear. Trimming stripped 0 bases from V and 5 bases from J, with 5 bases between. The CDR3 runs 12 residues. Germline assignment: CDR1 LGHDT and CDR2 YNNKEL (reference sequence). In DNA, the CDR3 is TGTGCCAGCAGCCAAGATGTGGACGAGCAGTACTTC. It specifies CASSQDVDEQYF.

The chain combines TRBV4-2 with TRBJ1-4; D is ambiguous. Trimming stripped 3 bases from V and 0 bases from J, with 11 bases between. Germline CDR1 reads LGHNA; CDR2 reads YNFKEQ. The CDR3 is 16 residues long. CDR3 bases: TGTGCCAGCAGCCAGGCCCACACCTCAACTAATGAAAAACTGTTTTTT. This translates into CASSQAHTSTNEKLFF.

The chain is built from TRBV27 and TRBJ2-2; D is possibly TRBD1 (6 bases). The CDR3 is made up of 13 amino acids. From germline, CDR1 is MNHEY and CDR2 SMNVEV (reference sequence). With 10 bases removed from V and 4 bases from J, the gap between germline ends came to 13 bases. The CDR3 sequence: CATQLGGTGELFF. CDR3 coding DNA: TGTGCCACCCAATTAGGGGGCACCGGGGAGCTGTTTTTT.

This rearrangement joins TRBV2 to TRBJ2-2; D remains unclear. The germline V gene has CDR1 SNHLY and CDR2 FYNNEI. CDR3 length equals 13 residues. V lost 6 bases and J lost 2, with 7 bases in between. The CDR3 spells CASRGDNTGELFF. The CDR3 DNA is TGTGCCAGCAGGGGTGACAACACCGGGGAGCTGTTTTTT.

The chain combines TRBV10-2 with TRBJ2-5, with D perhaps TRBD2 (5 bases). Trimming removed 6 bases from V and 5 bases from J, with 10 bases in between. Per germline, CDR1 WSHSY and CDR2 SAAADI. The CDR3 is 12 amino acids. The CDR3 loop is CASSVRRETQYF. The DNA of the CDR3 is TGCGCCAGCAGCGTAAGGAGGGAGACCCAGTACTTC.

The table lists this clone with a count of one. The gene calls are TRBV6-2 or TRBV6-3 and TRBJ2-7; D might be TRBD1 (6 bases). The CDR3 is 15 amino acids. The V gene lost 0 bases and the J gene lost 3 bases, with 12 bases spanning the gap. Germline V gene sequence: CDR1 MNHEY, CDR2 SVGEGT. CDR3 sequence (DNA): TGTGCCAGCAGTTACTCGAGAACAGGGCGCTACGAGCAGTACTTC. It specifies CASSYSRTGRYEQYF.

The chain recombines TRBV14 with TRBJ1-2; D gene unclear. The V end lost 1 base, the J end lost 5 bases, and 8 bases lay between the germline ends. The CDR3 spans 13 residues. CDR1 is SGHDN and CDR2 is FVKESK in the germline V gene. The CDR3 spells CASSQGEMYGYTF. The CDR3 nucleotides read TGTGCCAGCAGCCAAGGCGAGATGTATGGCTACACCTTC.

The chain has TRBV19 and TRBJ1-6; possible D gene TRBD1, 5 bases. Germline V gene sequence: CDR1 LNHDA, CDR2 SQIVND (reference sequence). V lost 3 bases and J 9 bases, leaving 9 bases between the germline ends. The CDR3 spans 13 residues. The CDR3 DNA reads TGTGCCAGTAGTATCAGGGCTACTTCACCCCTCCACTTT. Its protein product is CASSIRATSPLHF.

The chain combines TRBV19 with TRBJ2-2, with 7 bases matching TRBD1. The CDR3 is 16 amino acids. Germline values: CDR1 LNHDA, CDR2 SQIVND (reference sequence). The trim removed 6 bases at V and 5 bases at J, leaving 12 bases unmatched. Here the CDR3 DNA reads TGTGCCAGTAGCACTACAGCACAGGGGAAAACCGGGGAGCTGTTTTTT. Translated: CASSTTAQGKTGELFF.